This T cell receptor beta chain is drawn from a study of T cell repertoires in aging, cancer and after chemotherapy. Study details: Pre- and post-chemotherapy samples were paired from chronic lymphocytic leukemia patients treated with fludarabine- or bendamustine-based regimens. Study conclusions and caveats: These repertoire data do not allow conclusions about immunological memory after chemotherapy. Untreated cancer patients had significantly lower blood TCR diversity than age-matched healthy donors.

Trimming shortened V by 4 bases and J by 0 bases, and 8 bases separated the two germline ends. CDR1 and CDR2 (germline): GTSNPN, SVGIG (reference sequence). The CDR3 runs 13 residues. TCR beta rearrangements were amplified from peripheral blood genomic DNA. This clonotype is termed medium-sized. The target antigen is unknown. A mixed TRB-A/B primer pool amplified rearranged TRB by multiplex touch-down PCR. Each CDR3 protein gets one entry after TCRdb re-called the multiplex PCR reads with MiXCR. The data show 6,500 to 8,000 distinct CDR3 sequences, about 30% seen once. The V gene is TRBV30, the J gene TRBJ2-3; a weak D match, TRBD2 (6 bases). This TCR came from a human donor with a blood cancer. The sample taken for sequencing was blood. CDR3 sequence: CAWMRESTDTQYF. Here the CDR3 DNA reads TGTGCCTGGATGCGGGAAAGCACAGATACGCAGTATTTT.